This T cell receptor beta chain was retrieved from a study of T cells after somatic rescue of genetic block. The method was immunoSEQ multiplex PCR; TCRdb's version includes in-frame clones alone and lacks a portion of them. The data contain 50,000 to 60,000 clones, 95% to 96% of them singletons. This sequence originates from a child less than two years old. The sequenced material came from peripheral blood mononuclear cells (PBMCs).

The CDR3 DNA follows: TGTGCCAGCAGTTTACAGATGAACACTGAAGCTTTCTTT. It yields the protein CASSLQMNTEAFF. This chain joins TRBV27 and TRBJ1-1; D gene uncertain. Germline lookup yields CDR1 MNHEY and CDR2 SMNVEV (reference sequence). The CDR3 extends over 13 amino acids. The V and J ends lost 2 bases and 0 bases respectively, with 4 bases between them.